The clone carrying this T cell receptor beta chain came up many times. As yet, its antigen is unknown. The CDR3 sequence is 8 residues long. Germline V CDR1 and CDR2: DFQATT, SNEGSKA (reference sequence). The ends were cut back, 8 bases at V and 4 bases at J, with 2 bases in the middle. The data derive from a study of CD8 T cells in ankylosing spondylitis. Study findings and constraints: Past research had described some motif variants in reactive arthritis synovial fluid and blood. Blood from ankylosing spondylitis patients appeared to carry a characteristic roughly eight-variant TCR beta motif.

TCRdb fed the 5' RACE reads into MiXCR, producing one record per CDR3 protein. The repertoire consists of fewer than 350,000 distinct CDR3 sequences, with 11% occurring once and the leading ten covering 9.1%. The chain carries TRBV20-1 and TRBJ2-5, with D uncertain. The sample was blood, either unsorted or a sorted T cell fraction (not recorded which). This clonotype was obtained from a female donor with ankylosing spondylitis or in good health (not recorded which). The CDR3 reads CSLETQYF. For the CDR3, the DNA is TGCAGTTTAGAGACCCAGTACTTC.